Listed here are 22 T cell receptor beta chains from one sample, sequenced in a study of shared clonotypes between healthy human individuals. Clones were read by immunoSEQ multiplex PCR, and TCRdb kept only the in-frame ones, dropping some. The sample lists 650,000 to 750,000 clones; 55% to 75% were seen once. Source material: memory CD4+ T cells sorted from blood. Subset given: CD45RA-negative fraction. The source of these receptors is a woman between 25 and 40 years old in good health.

The V gene is TRBV9, the J gene TRBJ2-5; 12 bases align to TRBD1. The CDR3 loop spans 18 amino acids. V was pared by 3 bases and J by 4 bases, with 13 bases of the junction left unmatched. Per the germline V gene, CDR1 is SGDLS and CDR2 is YYNGEE. Here the CDR3 reads CASSDRDRGLGGRETQYF. DNA for the CDR3: TGTGCCAGCAGCGACCGGGACAGGGGGCTTGGAGGTAGAGAGACCCAGTACTTC. The whole variable domain, remainder taken from reference TRBV9 and TRBJ2-5, is DSGVTQTPKHLITATGQRVTLRCSPRSGDLSVYWYQQSLDQGLQFLIQYYNGEERAKGNILERFSAQQFPDLHSELNLSSLELGDSALYFCASSDRDRGLGGRETQYFGPGTRLLVL.

The V and J genes are TRBV25-1 and TRBJ1-1; the D gene is possibly TRBD1 (5 bases). Trimming left V 6 bases short and J 3 bases short, with 11 bases between. Germline lookup yields CDR1 MGHDK and CDR2 SYGVNS. CDR3 length: 13 residues. The CDR3 region has the DNA TGTGCCAGCAGACAGGAGGGCTACACTGAAGCTTTCTTT. This sequence encodes CASRQEGYTEAFF.

This sequence joins TRBV11-2 and TRBJ2-7; 10 bases fit TRBD2. The CDR3 has 18 amino acids. The germline gives CDR1 SGHAT, CDR2 FQNNGV. V lost 0 bases and J lost 0; bases outside the gene matches: 8. CDR3 bases: TGTGCCAGCAGCTTAGAATTGACTAGCGGGCCTAGCTCCTACGAGCAGTACTTC. It codes for CASSLELTSGPSSYEQYF.

This chain uses TRBV27 with TRBJ1-1, with TRBD1 identical over 8 bases. The J segment lost 6 bases and the V segment lost 0 bases, leaving 3 bases of the junction unmatched. Germline loops: CDR1 MNHEY, CDR2 SMNVEV (reference sequence). The CDR3 spans 14 residues. This CDR3 reads CASSLSRQGSEAFF. CDR3 DNA sequence: TGTGCCAGCAGTTTATCACGACAGGGGTCTGAAGCTTTCTTT.

This chain connects TRBV19 to TRBJ2-6; D gene uncertain. Germline values: CDR1 LNHDA, CDR2 SQIVND (reference sequence). V lost 3 bases and J 3 bases, leaving 18 bases between the germline ends. The length of the CDR3 is 18 residues. The CDR3, as DNA: TGTGCCAGTAGTATCCTTCATCACAGTGGGGTTGGGGCCAACGTCCTGACTTTC. It encodes CASSILHHSGVGANVLTF.

CDR3 residues: CASKDPGLGEKLFF. The CDR3 DNA follows: TGTGCCAGTAAGGACCCGGGACTGGGAGAAAAACTGTTTTTT. This chain uses TRBV19 with TRBJ1-4, with D possibly TRBD1 on 5 matching bases. The CDR3 length is 14 residues. V shed 7 bases and J shed 8 bases, with 17 bases lying between them. Germline V gene data show CDR1 as LNHDA and CDR2 as SQIVND (reference sequence).

V gene TRBV9 combines with J gene TRBJ2-7, with D possibly matching TRBD2 (5 bases). The CDR3 covers 15 residues. Germline V gene data show CDR1 as SGDLS and CDR2 as YYNGEE. Trimming removed 2 bases at V and 4 bases at J, with 16 bases between. CDR3 region: CASSVREGSGYEQYF. CDR3 coding DNA: TGTGCCAGCAGCGTTAGGGAAGGGTCGGGATACGAGCAGTACTTC.

Here the CDR3 DNA reads TGTGCCAGCAGCCTGTTTACAACTAATGAAAAACTGTTTTTT. This sequence encodes CASSLFTTNEKLFF. V is TRBV7-6 and J is TRBJ1-4, with unresolved D. Trimming took 5 bases from V and 0 from J, leaving 7 bases between them. The germline gives CDR1 SGHVS, CDR2 FNYEAQ. The CDR3 is made up of 14 amino acids.

V and J are TRBV19 and TRBJ2-7; D is perhaps TRBD1 (7 bases). The V gene's germline CDR1 is LNHDA and CDR2 SQIVND (reference sequence). The CDR3 loop spans 13 amino acids. Trimming left V 9 bases short and J 3 bases short, with 15 bases between. The CDR3: CASGGRGFYEQYF. In nucleotides, the CDR3 is TGTGCCAGCGGGGGCAGGGGGTTCTACGAGCAGTACTTC.

As concerns this clone: The junction departs from germline at one end; a sequencing error may be responsible. The chain links TRBV5-1 to TRBJ1-2, with D possibly being TRBD1 (6 bases). The CDR3 totals 15 residues. CDR1 is SGHRS and CDR2 is YFSETQ in the germline V gene. The CDR3 bases are TGCGCCAGCAACTTGGATGGGGGGCTTATCTATGGCTACACCTTC. Encoded protein: CASNLDGGLIYGYTF.

This clone occurred a few times. The chain carries TRBV28 and TRBJ1-4; 9 bases align to TRBD1. Germline CDR1 and CDR2: MDHEN and SYDVKM. CDR3 length equals 13 residues. After removal of 6 bases from V and 7 bases from J, the junction contained 3 bases not matched to a gene. For the CDR3, the DNA is TGTGCCAGCAGGCGACAGGGGGTTGAAAAACTGTTTTTT. Its protein product is CASRRQGVEKLFF.

This clone has more than one count but fewer than ten. Additional DNA sequences in this sample encode the identical CDR3. The genes are TRBV7-9 and TRBJ2-3; 9 bases line up with TRBD2. V gave up 5 bases and J gave up 0 bases; unmatched junction bases: 6. Germline V gene lookup returns CDR1 SEHNR and CDR2 FQNEAQ (reference sequence). The CDR3 is 16 residues long. The CDR3 region has the DNA TGTGCCAGCAGCCCGGGACTAGCATTGAGCACAGATACGCAGTATTTT. It translates to CASSPGLALSTDTQYF.

This sequence joins TRBV5-1 and TRBJ2-7; possibly TRBD1 for D (5 bases). The CDR3 runs to 15 residues. V was clipped by 3 bases and J by 5 bases, with 18 bases between them. CDR1 and CDR2 (germline): SGHRS, YFSETQ. The CDR3 loop reads CASSSTGRAPNEQYF. In DNA, the CDR3 is TGCGCCAGCAGCTCAACTGGCAGGGCTCCCAACGAGCAGTACTTC.

This sequence joins TRBV7-9 and TRBJ1-3; TRBD1 aligns across 8 bases. This CDR3 has 15 residues. The J segment lost 4 bases and the V segment lost 3 bases, leaving 5 bases of the junction unmatched. Germline V gene sequence: CDR1 SEHNR, CDR2 FQNEAQ (reference sequence). CDR3 DNA: TGTGCCAGCAGCTTGACAGGGGAAAGCGGAAACACCATATATTTT. Translating gives CASSLTGESGNTIYF.

This clone was recorded only once. The chain combines TRBV28 with TRBJ2-3; D ambiguous. CDR1 and CDR2 (germline): MDHEN, SYDVKM. The CDR3 extends over 12 amino acids. V lost 8 bases, J lost 4 bases, and 10 bases lay in between. The CDR3 region is CASCSPPDTQYF. CDR3 coding DNA: TGTGCCAGCTGTTCTCCCCCAGATACGCAGTATTTT.

This clone was observed a few times. The J gene is TRBJ1-2, the V gene TRBV9, with 9 bases that match TRBD1. This CDR3 spans 15 amino acids. The germline V gene encodes CDR1 SGDLS and CDR2 YYNGEE. The junction had 12 bases not matched to a gene; V was cut back by 4 bases and J by 8 bases. CDR3 in amino acids: CASSPVPGQGKGYTF. For the CDR3, the DNA is TGTGCCAGCAGCCCCGTACCGGGACAGGGAAAAGGCTACACCTTC. The complete variable domain, with remaining parts taken from reference TRBV9 and TRBJ1-2, reads DSGVTQTPKHLITATGQRVTLRCSPRSGDLSVYWYQQSLDQGLQFLIQYYNGEERAKGNILERFSAQQFPDLHSELNLSSLELGDSALYFCASSPVPGQGKGYTFGSGTRLTVV.

This chain joins TRBV6-1 and TRBJ2-1; D is uncertain. V was trimmed by 11 bases and J by 9 bases, leaving 11 bases between them. The V gene's germline CDR1 is MNHNS and CDR2 SASEGT. CDR3 size: 10 residues. For the CDR3, the DNA is TGTGCCGTAATGCTCGCTGAGCAGTTCTTC. It encodes CAVMLAEQFF.

The chain recombines TRBV9 with TRBJ1-2; D remains ambiguous. Germline lookup yields CDR1 SGDLS and CDR2 YYNGEE. The CDR3 is 15 residues long. V gave up 0 bases and J gave up 0 bases, with 9 bases separating them. The CDR3 region has the DNA TGTGCCAGCAGCGTAGAATTCACAGCTAACTATGGCTACACCTTC. Translation: CASSVEFTANYGYTF. Variable domain in full (rest from reference TRBV9 and TRBJ1-2): DSGVTQTPKHLITATGQRVTLRCSPRSGDLSVYWYQQSLDQGLQFLIQYYNGEERAKGNILERFSAQQFPDLHSELNLSSLELGDSALYFCASSVEFTANYGYTFGSGTRLTVV.

The gene calls are TRBV10-1 and TRBJ2-1; 7 positions agree with TRBD1. With 6 bases clipped from V and 7 bases from J, the junction kept 6 bases outside the gene matches. This CDR3 spans 13 amino acids. Germline V gives CDR1 WNHNN, CDR2 SYGVQD (reference sequence). CDR3 residues: CASSKGALNEQFF. In DNA, the CDR3 is TGCGCCAGCAGCAAGGGGGCCCTAAATGAGCAGTTCTTC.

The chain links TRBV19 to TRBJ1-5; D perhaps matches TRBD1 (6 bases). The CDR3 contains 15 residues. CDR1 LNHDA and CDR2 SQIVND come from the germline V gene (reference sequence). V lost 2 bases to trimming and J lost 3 bases, with 11 bases between them. The CDR3 nucleotides are TGTGCCAGTAGTATAAATAGACAGGCCAATCAGCCCCAGCATTTT. Translated: CASSINRQANQPQHF.

As to this clone: The sample has other DNA sequences that encode this CDR3 too. The V call is TRBV25-1, the J call TRBJ2-7; perhaps TRBD1 as D (6 bases). Deletions cut 4 bases from V and 1 base from J, with 8 bases between. The germline gives CDR1 MGHDK, CDR2 SYGVNS. This CDR3 spans 13 amino acids. The CDR3 bases are TGTGCCAGCAGTGTTCAGGGGTCCTACGAGCAGTACTTC. Protein sequence: CASSVQGSYEQYF.

This clone appeared a few times. The chain uses TRBV6-5 and TRBJ1-2; 8 nucleotides line up with TRBD1. CDR1 MNHEY and CDR2 SVGAGI come from the germline V gene. The trim removed 2 bases at V and 2 bases at J, leaving 1 base unmatched. CDR3 length: 14 amino acids. The CDR3 bases are TGTGCCAGCAGTTACGCAGGGGGCAACTATGGCTACACCTTC. Amino acid sequence: CASSYAGGNYGYTF.